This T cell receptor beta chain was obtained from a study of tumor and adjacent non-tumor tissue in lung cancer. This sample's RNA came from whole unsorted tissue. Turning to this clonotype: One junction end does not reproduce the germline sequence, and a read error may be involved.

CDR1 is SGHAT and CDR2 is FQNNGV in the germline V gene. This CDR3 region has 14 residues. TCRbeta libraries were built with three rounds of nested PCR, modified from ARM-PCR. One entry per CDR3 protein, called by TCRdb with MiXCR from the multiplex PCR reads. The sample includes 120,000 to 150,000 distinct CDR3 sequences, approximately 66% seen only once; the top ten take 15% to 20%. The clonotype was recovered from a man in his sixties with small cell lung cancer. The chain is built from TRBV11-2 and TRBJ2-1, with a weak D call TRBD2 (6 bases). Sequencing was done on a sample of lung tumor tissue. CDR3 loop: CSSSLDSGEREQFF. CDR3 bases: TGTTCCAGCAGCTTAGATTCGGGGGAGCGGGAGCAGTTCTTC.